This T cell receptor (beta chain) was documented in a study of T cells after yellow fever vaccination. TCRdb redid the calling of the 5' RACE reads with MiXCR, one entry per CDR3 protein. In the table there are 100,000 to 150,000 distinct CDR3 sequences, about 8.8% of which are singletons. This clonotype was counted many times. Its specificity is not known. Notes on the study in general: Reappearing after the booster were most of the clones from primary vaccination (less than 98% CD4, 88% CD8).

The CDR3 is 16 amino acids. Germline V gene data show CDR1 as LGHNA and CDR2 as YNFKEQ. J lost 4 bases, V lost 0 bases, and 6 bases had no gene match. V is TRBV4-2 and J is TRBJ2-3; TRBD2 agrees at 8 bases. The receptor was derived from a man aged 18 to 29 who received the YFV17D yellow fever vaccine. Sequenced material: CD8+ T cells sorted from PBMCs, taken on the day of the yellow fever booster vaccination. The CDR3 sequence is CASSQDQGLGADTQYF. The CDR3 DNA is TGTGCCAGCAGCCAAGATCAGGGACTAGGCGCAGATACGCAGTATTTT.